Listed below are T cell receptor beta chains from one sample, sequenced in a study of patients and donors after allogeneic stem cell transplantation. TCRdb analysed the RT-PCR reads with MiXCR anew, one entry per CDR3 protein. The data show approximately 17,000 distinct CDR3 sequences, approximately 25% seen once. Material for sequencing was blood, either unsorted or a sorted T cell fraction (not recorded which). These receptors came from a human donor who was either an allogeneic HSCT recipient or a stem cell or donor lymphocyte infusion donor (not recorded which). It is not recorded whose cells these are; they may come from a transplant donor. Both conserved end residues are part of each CDR3. The order of the fields is V gene, J gene, clone size, D gene, CDR3 protein, CDR3 DNA. A D gene is named only where the DNA matches it firmly. Clone size is not always given. Where it is, it says once, few, many or a class for expanded clones.

V gene: TRBV5-6
J gene: TRBJ2-7
clone size: many
D gene: -
CDR3 protein: CASSQRSVFGQYF
CDR3 DNA: TGTGCCAGCAGCCAGAGGAGCGTCTTCGGGCAGTACTTC

V gene: TRBV7-9
J gene: TRBJ1-5
clone size: few
D gene: -
CDR3 protein: CASSPSGVSNQPQHF
CDR3 DNA: TGTGCCAGCAGCCCGTCGGGGGTAAGCAATCAGCCCCAGCATTTT

V gene: TRBV18
J gene: TRBJ1-1
clone size: -
D gene: -
CDR3 protein: CASSRQENTEAFF
CDR3 DNA: TGTGCCAGCTCAAGACAGGAGAACACTGAAGCTTTCTTT

V gene: TRBV20-1
J gene: TRBJ1-5
clone size: -
D gene: -
CDR3 protein: CSARGGVSYQPQHF
CDR3 DNA: TGCAGTGCTAGAGGAGGGGTTAGTTATCAGCCCCAGCATTTT

V gene: TRBV20-1
J gene: TRBJ2-1
clone size: -
D gene: -
CDR3 protein: CSAGRYNEQFF
CDR3 DNA: TGCAGTGCCGGACGGTACAATGAGCAGTTCTTC

V gene: TRBV10-3
J gene: TRBJ1-5
clone size: -
D gene: TRBD1
CDR3 protein: CAISASTGDQPQHF
CDR3 DNA: TGTGCCATCAGTGCATCGACAGGGGATCAGCCCCAGCATTTT

V gene: TRBV3-1
J gene: TRBJ2-7
clone size: -
D gene: TRBD2
CDR3 protein: CASSNGLAGSYEQYF
CDR3 DNA: TGTGCCAGCAGCAACGGACTAGCGGGCTCCTACGAGCAGTACTTC

V gene: TRBV28
J gene: TRBJ1-3
clone size: many
D gene: -
CDR3 protein: CASTQKRNTIYF
CDR3 DNA: TGTGCCAGCACCCAAAAACGAAACACCATATATTTT

V gene: TRBV30
J gene: TRBJ2-7
clone size: -
D gene: TRBD1
CDR3 protein: CAWQTGHEQYF
CDR3 DNA: TGTGCCTGGCAGACAGGGCACGAGCAGTACTTC

V gene: TRBV9
J gene: TRBJ1-1
clone size: few
D gene: -
CDR3 protein: CASSLSAAALTEAFF
CDR3 DNA: TGTGCCAGCAGCCTTTCCGCAGCGGCATTGACTGAAGCTTTCTTT

V gene: TRBV5-1
J gene: TRBJ1-1
clone size: -
D gene: -
CDR3 protein: CASSLMSWQGWTEAFF
CDR3 DNA: TGCGCCAGCAGCTTGATGTCGTGGCAGGGGTGGACTGAAGCTTTCTTT

V gene: TRBV9
J gene: TRBJ1-2
clone size: few
D gene: -
CDR3 protein: CASSVGPGTGWYGTF
CDR3 DNA: -

V gene: TRBV4-2
J gene: TRBJ2-7
clone size: -
D gene: -
CDR3 protein: CASSQDPGFLGEQYF
CDR3 DNA: TGTGCCAGCAGCCAAGATCCCGGGTTTCTGGGAGAGCAGTACTTC